The 3 T cell receptor beta chains listed next were all sequenced from one sample in a study of identifying expanded T cells in peripheral blood. TCRdb's copy holds only in-frame clones and misses some; the assay was immunoSEQ multiplex PCR. Among 100,000 to 150,000 clones, around four fifths were seen once, and the ten largest hold less than 4%. The sample consisted of blood. These receptors originate from a person aged 18 to 75 in good health.

The chain recombines TRBV7-2 with TRBJ1-3, with 9 bases fitting TRBD1. J lost 0 bases, V lost 5 bases, and 2 bases had no gene match. Germline lookup yields CDR1 SGHTA and CDR2 FQGNSA. This CDR3 contains 15 residues. In DNA form, the CDR3 reads TGTGCCAGCAGCCGGGACAGGGACTCTGGAAACACCATATATTTT. Its protein product is CASSRDRDSGNTIYF.

The chain combines TRBV18 with TRBJ1-1; D remains unclear. CDR1 and CDR2 from the germline V gene are KGHSH and LQKENI. V lost 3 bases to trimming and J lost 0 bases, with 14 bases between them. The CDR3 has 16 residues. The CDR3 sequence: CASSPRRAQLNTEAFF. Written as DNA, the CDR3 is TGTGCCAGCTCACCCCGCCGTGCGCAACTGAACACTGAAGCTTTCTTT.

DNA of the CDR3: TGTGCCAGTAGTAGTAACAGGGAGGCGGATACGCAGTATTTT. Translation gives CASSSNREADTQYF. This chain links TRBV19 with TRBJ2-3; D tentatively reads TRBD1 or TRBD2 (6 bases each). The CDR3 consists of 14 residues. The germline V gene has CDR1 LNHDA and CDR2 SQIVND (reference sequence). Trimming took 4 bases from V and 6 from J, leaving 14 bases between them.